These 7 T cell receptor beta chains were all obtained from the same sample, sequenced in a study of cytomegalovirus exposure and HLA in healthy donors. It was with 60 Vbeta and 13 Jbeta primers that the PCR ran. Using immunoSEQ multiplex PCR, the repertoire was profiled, and TCRdb retains in-frame clones only, with some absent. The sample carries around 200,000 clones, 75% to 85% recorded once. Sequencing was carried out using PBMCs. Every receptor here comes from a boy between 10 and 17 years old in good health and CMV-seronegative.

This CDR3 reads CASSYFGLAGLDTQYF. In nucleotides, the CDR3 is TGTGCCAGCAGTTACTTCGGACTAGCTGGGTTAGATACGCAGTATTTT. The V call is TRBV6-6, the J call TRBJ2-3; TRBD2 matches at 8 bases. Germline V gene lookup returns CDR1 MNHNY and CDR2 SVGAGI (reference sequence). Unmatched junction bases numbered 8, after V lost 1 base and J lost 5 bases. CDR3 length equals 16 residues.

The rearrangement links TRBV27 to TRBJ2-3; D not certain. This CDR3 comprises 15 residues. V lost 2 bases, J lost 0 bases, and 9 bases lay in between. The germline gives CDR1 MNHEY, CDR2 SMNVEV (reference sequence). The CDR3: CASSLAPQSTDTQYF. The CDR3 DNA sequence: TGTGCCAGCAGTTTAGCCCCACAGAGCACAGATACGCAGTATTTT.

CDR3 DNA: TGTGCCAGCAGGCCCGGGACAGGGCTCTCTGGAAACACCATATATTTT. Translation gives CASRPGTGLSGNTIYF. The gene calls are TRBV7-2 and TRBJ1-3; TRBD1 agrees at 9 bases. The ends lost 6 bases at V and 0 bases at J; junction bases unmatched: 6. CDR1 and CDR2 from the germline V gene are SGHTA and FQGNSA. There are 16 residues in the CDR3.

This chain joins TRBV7-2 and TRBJ1-2; TRBD1 might be the D (5 bases). The V gene's germline CDR1 is SGHTA and CDR2 FQGNSA. The V end lost 4 bases, the J end lost 8 bases, and 14 bases lay between the germline ends. The CDR3 has 13 residues. The CDR3: CASSSMGRGGYTF. Written as DNA, the CDR3 is TGTGCCAGCAGCTCAATGGGGCGGGGGGGCTACACCTTC.

The chain links TRBV4-2 to TRBJ1-2; 9 bases agree with TRBD1. Germline trimming cut 0 bases from V and 8 bases from J; bases unmatched to any gene: 10. CDR3 size: 16 residues. CDR1 and CDR2 (germline): LGHNA, YNFKEQ. CDR3 nucleotide sequence: TGTGCCAGCAGCCAAGATTACGGGACAGGGATGGGGGGCTACACCTTC. It specifies CASSQDYGTGMGGYTF.

This chain links TRBV6-1 with TRBJ2-3, with 9 bases matching TRBD2. CDR1 is MNHNS and CDR2 is SASEGT in the germline V gene. Germline trimming cut 10 bases from V and 1 base from J; bases unmatched to any gene: 3. This CDR3 has 13 residues. The CDR3 is CATRTSGTDTQYF. In nucleotides, the CDR3 is TGTGCCACCCGGACTAGCGGCACAGATACGCAGTATTTT.

The rearrangement joins TRBV6-5 to TRBJ1-6; D remains ambiguous. CDR1 is MNHEY, CDR2 SVGAGI, per germline. Between the trimmed V and J ends, which lost 5 bases and 6 bases, there was a span of 8 bases. This CDR3 comprises 13 residues. The DNA of the CDR3 is TGTGCCAGCAGTACCAGGCCTAATTCACCCCTCCACTTT. Its translation: CASSTRPNSPLHF.